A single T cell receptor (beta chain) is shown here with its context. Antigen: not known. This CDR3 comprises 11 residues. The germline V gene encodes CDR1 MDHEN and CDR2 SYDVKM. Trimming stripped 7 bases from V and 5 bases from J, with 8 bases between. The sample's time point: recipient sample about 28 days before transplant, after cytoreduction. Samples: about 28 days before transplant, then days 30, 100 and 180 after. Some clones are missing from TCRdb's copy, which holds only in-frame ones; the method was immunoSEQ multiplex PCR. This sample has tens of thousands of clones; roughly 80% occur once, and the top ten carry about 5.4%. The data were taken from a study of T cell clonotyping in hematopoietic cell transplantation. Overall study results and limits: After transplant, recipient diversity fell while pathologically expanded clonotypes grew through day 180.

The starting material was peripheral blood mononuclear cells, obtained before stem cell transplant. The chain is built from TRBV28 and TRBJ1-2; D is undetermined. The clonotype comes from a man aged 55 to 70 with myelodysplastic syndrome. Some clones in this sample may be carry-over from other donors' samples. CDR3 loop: CASNHGYGYTF. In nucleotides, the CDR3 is TGTGCCAGCAATCACGGATATGGCTACACCTTC.